These T cell receptor beta chains were read from a single sample in a study of OX40 agonist ivuxolimab in advanced cancers. Here immunoSEQ multiplex PCR was the method, and the copy in TCRdb shows in-frame clones only, minus some. The sample lists about 59,000 clones; roughly nine tenths were seen once. This specimen was CD4+ or CD8+ T cells sorted from blood, taken in a trial of the OX40 agonist ivuxolimab. The receptors derive from an adult with an advanced solid tumor such as melanoma, head and neck, liver or kidney cancer. Both conserved end residues are part of each CDR3. Each record gives: CDR3 protein, CDR3 DNA, J gene, clone size, D gene, V gene. D genes are given only for firm matches. The size entry is marked missing in some rows and otherwise reads once, few, many or a size class.

CASSHGRAPDTQYF	TGCGCCAGCAGCCACGGCCGGGCCCCAGATACGCAGTATTTT	TRBJ2-3	.	.	TRBV4-3
CASSPLRSWEGTQYF	TGTGCCAGCAGCCCCCTGCGGAGTTGGGAAGGTACGCAGTATTTT	TRBJ2-3	.	.	TRBV25-1
CASSIRDWNTEAFF	TGTGCCAGTAGTATTAGGGACTGGAACACTGAAGCTTTCTTT	TRBJ1-1	.	.	TRBV19
CASSGGLAAYYEQYF	TGTGCCAGCAGTGGGGGACTAGCGGCCTACTACGAGCAGTACTTC	TRBJ2-7	.	TRBD2	TRBV27
CASSNPGLEFVGQETQYF	TGTGCCAGCTCAAATCCAGGACTAGAGTTCGTGGGTCAAGAGACCCAGTACTTC	TRBJ2-5	.	TRBD2	TRBV18
CASSYRIDRSYEQYF	TGTGCCAGCAGTTACCGCATTGACAGGTCCTACGAGCAGTACTTC	TRBJ2-7	.	.	TRBV6-5
CSVEAGGETQYF	TGCAGCGTTGAGGCAGGCGGGGAGACCCAGTACTTC	TRBJ2-5	.	.	TRBV29-1
CASSPNRASNQPQHF	TGTGCCAGCAGCCCTAACAGGGCCAGCAATCAGCCCCAGCATTTT	TRBJ1-5	.	.	TRBV11-2
CASSRSGGGNTGELFF	TGTGCCAGCAGCAGATCGGGGGGTGGGAACACCGGGGAGCTGTTTTTT	TRBJ2-2	.	.	TRBV21-1
CTSPKPGRPGLAGGNPYEQYF	TGCACCAGCCCTAAACCGGGACGGCCGGGACTAGCGGGTGGGAACCCCTACGAGCAGTACTTC	TRBJ2-7	.	.	TRBV1
CASSQAGGTDTQYF	TGTGCCAGCAGCCAAGCAGGCGGCACAGATACGCAGTATTTT	TRBJ2-3	.	.	TRBV4-2
CSVEPSGGRETHYF	TGCAGCGTTGAACCCTCGGGAGGTCGGGAGACCCATTACTTC	TRBJ2-5	.	TRBD2	TRBV29-1
CASSGLAGTYEQYF	TGTGCCAGCAGCGGACTAGCGGGAACATACGAGCAGTACTTC	TRBJ2-7	.	TRBD2	TRBV2
CASSLRQEETQYF	TGTGCCAGCAGCCTGAGACAGGAAGAGACCCAGTACTTC	TRBJ2-5	few	.	TRBV7-2
CASATSALWGAEQFF	TGTGCCAGCGCTACTAGCGCCCTATGGGGGGCTGAGCAGTTCTTC	TRBJ2-1	.	.	TRBV5-6